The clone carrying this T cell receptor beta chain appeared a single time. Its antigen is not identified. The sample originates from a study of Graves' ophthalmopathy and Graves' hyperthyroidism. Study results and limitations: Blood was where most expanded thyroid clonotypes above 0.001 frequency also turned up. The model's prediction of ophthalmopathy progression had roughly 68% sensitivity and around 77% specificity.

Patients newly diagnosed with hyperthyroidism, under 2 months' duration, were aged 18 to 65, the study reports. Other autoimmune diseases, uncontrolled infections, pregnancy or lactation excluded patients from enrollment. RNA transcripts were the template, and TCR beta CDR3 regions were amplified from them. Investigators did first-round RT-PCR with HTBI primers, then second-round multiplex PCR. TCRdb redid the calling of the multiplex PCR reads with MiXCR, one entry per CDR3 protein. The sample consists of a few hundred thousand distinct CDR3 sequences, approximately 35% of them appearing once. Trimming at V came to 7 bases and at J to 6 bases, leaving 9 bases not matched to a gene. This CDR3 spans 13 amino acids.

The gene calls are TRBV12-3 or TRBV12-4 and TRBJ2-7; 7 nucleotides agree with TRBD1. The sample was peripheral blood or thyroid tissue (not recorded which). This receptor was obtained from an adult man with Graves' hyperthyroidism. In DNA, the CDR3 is TGTGCCAGCACCCGAGGGACAGTTGGCGAGCAGTACTTC. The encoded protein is CASTRGTVGEQYF.